The T cell receptor beta chain described here comes from a study of cytomegalovirus exposure and HLA in healthy donors. Across the whole study: A subsequent analysis reported that the 120 validation repertoires were produced on the same platform that had also been used for the approximately 700 first-cohort repertoires.

Looked up from germline, CDR1 is MNHEY and CDR2 is SVGAGI. Trimming cost V 4 bases and J 2 bases; bases outside gene matches: 8. This CDR3 is built from 15 residues. Using immunoSEQ multiplex PCR, the repertoire was profiled, and TCRdb retains in-frame clones only, with some absent. The table records about 180,000 clones, 85% of them present only once. Findings and limits, study-wide: Reported results showed that the classifier diagnosed cytomegalovirus status with high specificity and sensitivity. Most TCRs appeared rarely, but some public TCRs recurred in many donors.

Notes on this clone: Its cognate antigen is unknown.

Sequencing was done on a sample of PBMCs. The clonotype was recovered from a man younger than 35 in good health and CMV-seropositive. The chain recombines TRBV6-5 with TRBJ2-7; 7 bases align to TRBD1. For the CDR3, the DNA is TGTGCCAGCAGTTTGGGTAACAGGGGAGCCTACGAGCAGTACTTC. Translation: CASSLGNRGAYEQYF.